These 12 T cell receptor beta chains were all obtained from the same sample, sequenced in a study of blood T cell repertoires in COVID-19 (dated by TCRdb to between 2020 and 2021). The method was the immunoSEQ multiplex PCR assay. This immuneACCESS table, as held by TCRdb, lists in-frame sequences with V and J called but not all clones. Of the missing ones, under half trace to an unresolved V gene in checked studies; the others have no known cause. The sample table lists around 120,000 clones, 87% of them with a count of one. Less than 30% of the sample lies in the top ten. Specimen: peripheral blood. All receptors come from a woman in her seventies with acute or convalescent COVID-19.

The chain has TRBV28 and TRBJ1-3, with 9 bases that match TRBD1. The junction had 7 bases not matched to a gene; V was cut back by 6 bases and J by 7 bases. Germline CDR1 reads MDHEN; CDR2 reads SYDVKM. The CDR3 contains 14 residues. CDR3 loop: CASRRGQGRNTIYF. CDR3 in DNA: TGTGCCAGCAGACGAGGACAGGGGAGGAACACCATATATTTT.

This clone was seen just once. The chain combines TRBV7-8 with TRBJ2-2, with 8 bases aligning to TRBD1. The V and J ends lost 1 base and 4 bases, in that order; junction bases with no gene match: 8. Looked up from germline, CDR1 is SGHVS and CDR2 is FQNEAQ. CDR3 length equals 17 residues. The CDR3 DNA reads as TGTGCCAGCAGCTTAGTGTTCAGGGGGCGCCGCACCGGGGAGCTGTTTTTT. Translated, it gives CASSLVFRGRRTGELFF.

The CDR3 coding sequence is TGTGCCAGCAGCCAAACCCTAGGGGACGGGGAGCTGTTTTTT. This sequence encodes CASSQTLGDGELFF. The chain joins TRBV11-2 to TRBJ2-2; a possible D gene is TRBD1 (5 bases). Germline assignment: CDR1 SGHAT and CDR2 FQNNGV. Deletions cut 5 bases from V and 7 bases from J, with 14 bases between. CDR3 size: 14 residues.

The V and J genes are TRBV7-2 and TRBJ1-2, with TRBD1 identical over 7 bases. Germline assignment: CDR1 SGHTA and CDR2 FQGNSA. The ends lost 5 bases at V and 6 bases at J; junction bases unmatched: 3. The CDR3 sequence is 12 residues long. CDR3 in DNA: TGTGCCAGCAGCCCGACAGGGAATGGCTACACCTTC. Protein sequence: CASSPTGNGYTF.

The chain joins TRBV6-5 to TRBJ2-1; D ambiguous. In germline, CDR1 is MNHEY, CDR2 SVGAGI. The ends were cut back, 6 bases at V and 2 bases at J, with 11 bases in the middle. The CDR3 loop spans 14 amino acids. The CDR3 DNA reads TGTGCCAGCAGGAACATAGAGGCCTACAATGAGCAGTTCTTC. It codes for CASRNIEAYNEQFF.

The gene calls are TRBV7-9 and TRBJ2-7; possible D gene TRBD1, 6 bases. The CDR3 runs to 15 residues. CDR1 SEHNR and CDR2 FQNEAQ come from the germline V gene (reference sequence). Between the trimmed V and J ends, which lost 0 bases and 4 bases, there was a span of 13 bases. This chain's CDR3 is CASSLAIQGRYEQYF. In nucleotides, the CDR3 is TGTGCCAGCAGCTTAGCGATACAGGGCAGGTACGAGCAGTACTTC.

The chain has TRBV5-1 and TRBJ1-1; D is possibly TRBD1 (5 bases). Deletions cut 3 bases from V and 8 bases from J, with 23 bases between. The germline gives CDR1 SGHRS, CDR2 YFSETQ. CDR3 length equals 16 residues. The CDR3 is CASSSPPGGEGTEAFF. In DNA, the CDR3 is TGCGCCAGCAGCTCCCCCCCCGGGGGAGAGGGGACCGAAGCTTTCTTT.

Written as DNA, the CDR3 is TGTGCCAGTAGTGGGACAGGGGGCAATCAGCCCCAGCATTTT. Translating gives CASSGTGGNQPQHF. V is TRBV19 and J is TRBJ1-5; TRBD1 matches 10 bases. The length of the CDR3 is 14 residues. Germline loops: CDR1 LNHDA, CDR2 SQIVND (reference sequence). Germline trimming cut 5 bases from V and 2 bases from J; bases unmatched to any gene: 0.

This CDR3 is CASSFSETQYF. The CDR3 DNA follows: TGTGCCAGCAGCTTTTCTGAGACCCAGTACTTC. This chain connects TRBV7-9 to TRBJ2-5; D gene uncertain. Trimming left V 3 bases short and J 5 bases short, with 4 bases between. The CDR3 consists of 11 residues. Looked up from germline, CDR1 is SEHNR and CDR2 is FQNEAQ (reference sequence).

The V and J genes are TRBV12-3 or TRBV12-4 and TRBJ2-7; tentatively, D is TRBD1 (5 bases). This CDR3 has 13 amino acids. V lost 5 bases, J lost 4 bases, and 12 bases lay in between. CDR3 sequence: CASSPQGRYEQYF. In DNA form, the CDR3 reads TGTGCCAGCAGTCCCCAGGGAAGGTACGAGCAGTACTTC.

The genes are TRBV2 and TRBJ1-3, with D unresolved. Deletions cut 4 bases from V and 2 bases from J, with 12 bases between. CDR3 length equals 15 residues. Germline V gives CDR1 SNHLY, CDR2 FYNNEI. The CDR3 DNA is TGTGCCAGCAGTGTCAGGACTGGTGCTGGAAACACCATATATTTT. This translates into CASSVRTGAGNTIYF.

V and J are TRBV3-1 (or the pseudogene TRBV3-2) and TRBJ2-1; 9 positions agree with TRBD1. Germline-derived CDR1 and CDR2 are LGHDT and YNNKEL (reference sequence). This CDR3 is built from 15 residues. J was trimmed by 0 bases and V by 6 bases; bases with no gene match: 3. The chain's CDR3 is CASRTGGSSYNEQFF. In DNA form, the CDR3 reads TGTGCCAGCAGGACAGGGGGTAGCTCCTACAATGAGCAGTTCTTC.